Below, 3 T cell receptor beta chains from the same sample are listed, as sequenced in a study of PD-1 blockade in classical Hodgkin lymphoma. All the patients suffered relapse after autologous stem cell transplantation, and brentuximab vedotin exposure differed. Data came from immunoSEQ multiplex PCR; TCRdb stores just in-frame clones and leaves some out. Of 35,000 to 45,000 clones in the sample, 70% to 80% are singletons; the top ten hold 3%. Sequenced here: peripheral blood mononuclear cells (PBMCs), sampled at baseline. The origin of the receptors is a human donor with classical Hodgkin lymphoma.

The chain links TRBV4-2 to TRBJ1-1; D is unclear. Trimming stripped 4 bases from V and 1 base from J, with 10 bases between. Germline V gene data show CDR1 as LGHNA and CDR2 as YNFKEQ. CDR3 length: 14 residues. This CDR3 reads CASSPGRWNTEAFF. CDR3 nucleotide sequence: TGTGCCAGCAGCCCTGGACGGTGGAACACTGAAGCTTTCTTT.

The chain is built from TRBV27 and TRBJ1-5, with 8 bases lining up with TRBD1. Trimming removed 3 bases from V and 3 bases from J; junction bases left unmatched: 4. CDR1 MNHEY and CDR2 SMNVEV come from the germline V gene (reference sequence). This CDR3 region has 15 residues. CDR3 amino acids: CASSFEGQANQPQHF. The CDR3 DNA sequence: TGTGCCAGCAGTTTTGAGGGACAGGCCAATCAGCCCCAGCATTTT.

The chain combines TRBV28 with TRBJ2-7; D tentatively reads TRBD1 or TRBD2 (7 bases each). Germline CDR1 and CDR2: MDHEN and SYDVKM. The CDR3 contains 14 residues. V was pared by 3 bases and J by 3 bases, with 12 bases between. The DNA for the CDR3 is TGTGCCAGCAGTTTCAGGGGGGGGCTCTACGAGCAGTACTTC. Translated, it gives CASSFRGGLYEQYF.